This T cell receptor beta chain was recorded in a study of blood T cells in healthy people across ages. The CDR3 loop spans 18 amino acids. Trimming removed 2 bases at V and 3 bases at J, with 23 bases between. Germline-derived CDR1 and CDR2 are MGHRA and YSYEKL. Through a sample-barcoded 5' primer and a J-beta primer mix, a second PCR was run for roughly 6 to 11 cycles. TCRdb ran MiXCR on the 5' RACE reads and lists one entry per CDR3 protein. This repertoire shows about 1.4 million distinct CDR3 sequences, roughly 60% found once; its top ten account for 6.5% to 8.5%. The receptor was derived from a man younger than 30 in good health. This chain joins TRBV4-1 and TRBJ2-7, with a tentative D call TRBD1 (6 bases). Sequenced sample: blood. DNA for the CDR3: TGCGCCAGCAGCCAACGCCTGCCCCAGACAGGCCTAAGCTACGAGCAGTACTTC. Translated, it gives CASSQRLPQTGLSYEQYF.